Below, one T cell receptor beta chain is given with its context. Antigen unknown. Despite likely unrecorded immune exposures, the donors were nominally healthy at the time of sampling. This record belongs to a study of cytomegalovirus exposure and HLA in healthy donors. General observations from the study: Reported performance of the classifier showed diagnosis of cytomegalovirus status with high specificity and sensitivity. A previous analysis found most TCR beta V segments productive roughly 87% or roughly 30% of the time.

The germline V gene has CDR1 SGHKS and CDR2 YYEKEE (reference sequence). V was cut by 1 base and J by 1 base, with 17 bases left in between. CDR3 length: 17 residues. PCR employed 60 Vbeta and 13 Jbeta primers. The table came from immunoSEQ multiplex PCR; TCRdb's copy has only in-frame clones and leaves some out. The sample has 90,000 to 150,000 clones; approximately 76% are singletons. This sequence originates from a man aged 45-60 years in good health and CMV-seropositive. The specimen was PBMCs. The chain links TRBV5-5 to TRBJ1-1; no clear D gene. In DNA, the CDR3 is TGTGCCAGCAGCTTGTATCACCGGGATCCAGGGAACACTGAAGCTTTCTTT. It is translated as CASSLYHRDPGNTEAFF.